The 24 T cell receptor beta chains presented below share a single source sample, sequenced in a study of identical twins' blood T cells (dated by TCRdb to the early 2010s). Receptor amplification or capture employed 5' RACE. For sequencing, an Illumina Genome Analyzer IIx was employed. The public sequencing data were trimmed at Q25 with fastp and processed into clonotypes with MiXCR by TCRdb, which kept only in-frame beta chains. Entries are consolidated by CDR3 protein sequence, retaining the most common genes and DNA. Recorded for this sample are hundreds of thousands of distinct CDR3 sequences; roughly 31% of them occurred a single time. Jointly, the top ten make up about 6% of the sample. Sequences were obtained from PBMCs. These receptors came from a woman aged 18 to 49 in good health.

This clonotype has only a few counts. V and J are TRBV19 and TRBJ2-4; TRBD2 is a possible D gene (7 bases). Germline V gene sequence: CDR1 LNHDA, CDR2 SQIVND (reference sequence). The CDR3 is 16 residues long. The V end lost 4 bases, the J end lost 7 bases, and 20 bases lay between the germline ends. For the CDR3, the DNA is TGTGCCAGTAGTACCTCCCGGGGGGCCCATGGGAACATTCAGTACTTC. Its protein is CASSTSRGAHGNIQYF.

This clonotype was detected many times. The chain uses TRBV20-1 and TRBJ2-7; 7 nucleotides align to TRBD2. V gave up 0 bases and J gave up 3 bases; unmatched junction bases: 2. This CDR3 comprises 13 residues. Germline V gene lookup returns CDR1 DFQATT and CDR2 SNEGSKA (reference sequence). The CDR3 spells CSARDGTIYEQYF. CDR3 in DNA: TGCAGTGCTAGAGACGGGACTATCTACGAGCAGTACTTC.

This clonotype showed up just a few times. The chain uses TRBV7-3 and TRBJ2-7; possibly TRBD1 for D (5 bases). The CDR3 has 13 amino acids. The V end lost 6 bases, the J end lost 6 bases, and 15 bases lay between the germline ends. Germline V gives CDR1 SGHTA, CDR2 FQGTGA. CDR3: CASSPGRLGEQYF. The CDR3 nucleotides are TGTGCCAGCAGTCCAGGGCGGCTCGGCGAGCAGTACTTC.

This clonotype has more than one count but fewer than ten. This sequence joins TRBV29-1 and TRBJ2-1; D may match TRBD1 or TRBD2 (5 bases each). CDR3 size: 13 residues. Trimming removed 4 bases from V and 6 bases from J, with 13 bases in between. From germline, CDR1 is SQVTM and CDR2 ANQGSEA. CDR3 bases: TGCAGCGTTGGGTCCAGGGCGGGCAATGAGCAGTTCTTC. It encodes CSVGSRAGNEQFF.

Of note for this clonotype: A clone one base away is much larger, so this may be a read error. The CDR3: CAISEGTGTGEAFF. CDR3 bases: TGTGCCATCAGTGAAGGGACAGGGACGGGGGAAGCTTTCTTT. V gene TRBV10-3 combines with J gene TRBJ1-1, with 9 positions matching TRBD1. The CDR3 consists of 14 residues. Germline assignment: CDR1 ENHRY and CDR2 SYGVKD. V trimming: 3 bases; J trimming: 8 bases; junction bases outside the gene matches: 7.

CDR3 DNA sequence: TGTGCCAGCAGCGTATACGGAGGATTCTCCTATAATTCACCCCTCCACTTT. This translates into CASSVYGGFSYNSPLHF. The chain has TRBV9 and TRBJ1-6; D is undetermined. The germline gives CDR1 SGDLS, CDR2 YYNGEE. The CDR3 totals 17 residues. V lost 1 base and J lost 0, with 11 bases in between.

The chain joins TRBV12-5 to TRBJ1-2; D perhaps matches TRBD1 (5 bases). The length of the CDR3 is 14 residues. With 1 base removed from V and 5 bases from J, the gap between germline ends came to 11 bases. Germline-derived CDR1 and CDR2 are LGHNT and FRNRAP. CDR3 sequence: CASGLGQDRYGYTF. The CDR3 region has the DNA TGTGCTAGTGGTTTGGGACAAGACAGATATGGCTACACCTTC.

This clonotype was found many times. V gene TRBV7-8 combines with J gene TRBJ1-2; D gene ambiguous. Trimming stripped 5 bases from V and 2 bases from J, with 9 bases between. The CDR3 runs 13 residues. CDR1 is SGHVS, CDR2 FQNEAQ, per germline. CDR3 sequence reads: CASSLNRNYGYTF. The CDR3 coding sequence is TGTGCCAGCAGCCTAAACAGAAACTATGGCTACACCTTC.

In this sample, this clonotype turned up many times. This chain links TRBV27 with TRBJ1-2; D remains unclear. Between the trimmed V and J ends, which lost 6 bases and 7 bases, there was a span of 15 bases. The CDR3 extends over 13 amino acids. Germline-derived CDR1 and CDR2 are MNHEY and SMNVEV (reference sequence). The DNA of the CDR3 is TGTGCCAGCAGGTCCCTCGGTAATTTTGGCTACACCTTC. This sequence encodes CASRSLGNFGYTF.

This clonotype occurred many times. The rearrangement uses TRBV2 and TRBJ2-1, with D possibly being TRBD1 (6 bases). V lost 4 bases and J 8 bases, leaving 15 bases between the germline ends. This CDR3 region has 14 residues. Germline CDR1 SNHLY, CDR2 FYNNEI. CDR3 sequence: CASSAWTAKDEQFF. The DNA for the CDR3 is TGTGCCAGCAGTGCCTGGACAGCTAAAGATGAGCAGTTCTTC.

This clonotype was seen more than once but under ten times. The rearrangement uses TRBV20-1 and TRBJ2-1; D unclear. CDR1 and CDR2 (germline): DFQATT, SNEGSKA (reference sequence). This CDR3 is 12 amino acids long. V lost 0 bases, J lost 8 bases, and 8 bases lay in between. Here the CDR3 DNA reads TGCAGTGCTAGAGAAAGCGTTGATGAGCAGTTCTTC. Its protein is CSARESVDEQFF.

This clonotype was found many times. This chain links TRBV7-8 with TRBJ2-7; TRBD1 matches at 7 bases. Germline CDR1 and CDR2: SGHVS and FQNEAQ. Trimming removed 7 bases from V and 1 base from J; junction bases left unmatched: 7. The length of the CDR3 is 14 residues. The CDR3 coding sequence is TGTGCCAGCACGCCAGGGGGTTGGTCCTACGAGCAGTACTTC. As protein: CASTPGGWSYEQYF.

The V and J genes are TRBV14 and TRBJ2-5, with D unresolved. This CDR3 region has 17 residues. V was trimmed by 0 bases and J by 4 bases, leaving 18 bases between them. Germline CDR1 SGHDN, CDR2 FVKESK. The CDR3 coding sequence is TGTGCCAGCAGCCAAGATATATGGGGATTGATGGGAGAGACCCAGTACTTC. It specifies CASSQDIWGLMGETQYF.

There are a few counts of this clonotype. V and J are TRBV12-3 or TRBV12-4 and TRBJ1-1, with D possibly being TRBD1 (5 bases). The CDR3 totals 12 residues. Deletions cut 7 bases from V and 8 bases from J, with 14 bases between. The chain's CDR3 is CASTGPKGEAFF. The CDR3 DNA follows: TGTGCCAGCACCGGACCTAAGGGGGAAGCTTTCTTT.

Points on this clonotype: Germline is not matched at one junction end, which may reflect a read error. The chain is built from TRBV19 and TRBJ2-1; 7 nucleotides agree with TRBD2. This CDR3 region has 16 residues. CDR1 is LNHDA and CDR2 is SQIVND in the germline V gene (reference sequence). The CDR3: CASSREAGFGKNGQFF. Here the CDR3 DNA reads TGTGCCAGTAGTAGAGAAGCGGGATTTGGGAAAAATGGGCAGTTCTTC.

The rearrangement uses TRBV12-3 or TRBV12-4 and TRBJ1-2, with 8 positions matching TRBD1. Losses at the gene ends were 5 bases for V and 0 bases for J; bases not matched to a gene: 8. The CDR3 consists of 16 residues. The chain's CDR3 is CASSRPGQGANYGYTF. CDR3 bases: TGTGCCAGCAGTCGACCAGGACAGGGAGCTAACTATGGCTACACCTTC.

This clonotype appeared a few times. The chain carries TRBV29-1 and TRBJ2-5; D is possibly TRBD1 (6 bases). This CDR3 spans 12 amino acids. Trimming took off 7 bases at V and 2 bases at J, with 11 bases between the two ends. Germline-derived CDR1 and CDR2 are SQVTM and ANQGSEA. In DNA form, the CDR3 reads TGCAGCGGAGGACAGCCACAAGAGACCCAGTACTTC. Amino acid sequence: CSGGQPQETQYF.

Points on this clonotype: A much larger clone differs by one base, so this may be a read error. The chain recombines TRBV5-6 with TRBJ1-5; D is possibly TRBD1 (5 bases). TRBJ2-3 matches the DNA end more closely, so the J call is doubtful. This CDR3 comprises 15 residues. CDR1 and CDR2 (germline): SGHDT, YYEEEE. Written as DNA, the CDR3 is TGTGCCAGCAGCCGTTTGGACACCTCCACTCAGCCCCAGTATTTT. This gives the protein CASSRLDTSTQPQYF.

The chain couples TRBV3-1 to TRBJ2-1, with 10 bases that match TRBD2. The V gene's germline CDR1 is LGHDT and CDR2 YNNKEL (reference sequence). Trimming at V came to 1 base and at J to 8 bases, leaving 2 bases not matched to a gene. The CDR3 extends over 14 amino acids. DNA for the CDR3: TGTGCCAGCAGCCAAGCTAGCGGGAGTGATGAGCAGTTCTTC. This sequence encodes CASSQASGSDEQFF.

The sample holds a few counts of this clonotype. The rearrangement uses TRBV5-1 and TRBJ2-7, with unresolved D. The germline CDR1 and CDR2 sequences are SGHRS and YFSETQ. Trimming took 2 bases from V and 6 from J, leaving 12 bases between them. This CDR3 has 13 residues. The CDR3 DNA reads TGCGCCAGCAGCTTCCGAGATTACGGCGAGCAGTACTTC. Its translation is CASSFRDYGEQYF.

This rearrangement joins TRBV20-1 to TRBJ1-2, with D hard to call. Germline CDR1 reads DFQATT; CDR2 reads SNEGSKA (reference sequence). Trimming shortened V by 0 bases and J by 8 bases, and 13 bases separated the two germline ends. The CDR3 totals 13 residues. The CDR3 bases are TGCAGTGCTAGAGATCGGAGGGTTGGGGGCTACACCTTC. It codes for CSARDRRVGGYTF.

V gene TRBV5-1 combines with J gene TRBJ2-2; no reliable D call. The CDR3 is made up of 11 amino acids. The V end was cut by 6 bases, the J end by 4 bases, with 4 bases between. Germline CDR1 SGHRS, CDR2 YFSETQ. CDR3 protein: CASIGTGELFF. The CDR3 DNA reads as TGCGCCAGCATCGGCACCGGGGAGCTGTTTTTT.

This clonotype was seen more than once but under ten times. V gene TRBV5-1 combines with J gene TRBJ2-3; 15 bases align to TRBD2. Trimming removed 4 bases from V and 6 bases from J; junction bases left unmatched: 3. Germline CDR1 is SGHRS and CDR2 is YFSETQ. The CDR3 runs 15 residues. This CDR3 reads CASSPGLAGGDTQYF. In nucleotides, the CDR3 is TGCGCCAGCAGCCCGGGACTAGCGGGAGGTGATACGCAGTATTTT. Based on the CDR3 plus reference TRBV5-1 and TRBJ2-3, the full variable domain is KAGVTQTPRYLIKTRGQQVTLSCSPISGHRSVSWYQQTPGQGLQFLFEYFSETQRNKGNFPGRFSGRQFSNSRSEMNVSTLELGDSALYLCASSPGLAGGDTQYFGPGTRLTVL.

V usage is TRBV29-1 and J usage is TRBJ1-1, with D perhaps matching TRBD1 (6 bases). The CDR3 covers 13 residues. Trimming shortened V by 8 bases and J by 0 bases, and 13 bases separated the two germline ends. Germline V gives CDR1 SQVTM, CDR2 ANQGSEA. The CDR3 region is CSSRTALNTEAFF. CDR3 nucleotide sequence: TGCAGCTCCCGGACAGCATTGAACACTGAAGCTTTCTTT.